The clone carrying this TCR beta chain was seen repeatedly, ten times or more. Its matching antigen is unknown. The sample is drawn from a study of T cells in Graves' hyperthyroidism and ophthalmopathy. It was RNA transcripts that yielded the amplified TCR beta CDR3 regions. With the HTBI primer set, the TCR CDR3 went through a first round of RT-PCR. TCRdb reprocessed the multiplex PCR reads via MiXCR and lists one record per CDR3 protein. The data show about 610,000 distinct CDR3 sequences, roughly 46% seen once. Study outcomes and limitations: Median prediction lead before ophthalmopathy onset was 6.5 months with the model. Researchers found most expanded thyroid clonotypes above 0.001 in blood as well.

V lost 3 bases and J lost 3, with 10 bases in between. The CDR3 length is 14 residues. Per germline, CDR1 KGHDR and CDR2 SFDVKD. For Graves' hyperthyroidism to be stable, ophthalmopathy could not progress within 18 months. Diagnostic decisions used clinical symptoms, serum thyroxine and TRAb, thyroid ultrasound and orbital computed tomography. This TCR came from a woman under 30 with Graves' hyperthyroidism. The chain has TRBV24-1 and TRBJ1-2; D gene uncertain. What was sequenced was peripheral blood or thyroid tissue (not recorded which). This CDR3 reads CATSDSPLDYGYTF. For the CDR3, the DNA is TGTGCCACCAGTGATAGTCCCCTTGACTATGGCTACACCTTC.